One sample yielded the 20 T cell receptor beta chains listed below, sequenced in a study of shared clonotypes between healthy human individuals. Method: immunoSEQ multiplex PCR; TCRdb's copy keeps in-frame clones and lacks some. The data hold roughly 2,500,000 clones, with under 95% observed a single time. Material: naive CD4+ T cells from PBMCs. Subset reported: CD45RA+ positively selected. These receptors were taken from a man aged 18 to 29 in good health. Some clones in this sample may be carry-over from other donors' samples.

This sequence joins TRBV2 and TRBJ2-3, with 9 bases fitting TRBD2. The CDR3 spans 16 residues. J gave up 0 bases and V 6 bases, and 7 bases lay outside the gene matches. Germline-derived CDR1 and CDR2 are SNHLY and FYNNEI. The CDR3 spells CASSLRLAESTDTQYF. DNA for the CDR3: TGTGCCAGCAGCTTGAGACTAGCGGAAAGCACAGATACGCAGTATTTT. The full variable domain, its missing parts supplied by reference TRBV2 and TRBJ2-3, is EPEVTQTPSHQVTQMGQEVILRCVPISNHLYFYWYRQILGQKVEFLVSFYNNEISEKSEIFDDQFSVERPDGSNFTLKIRSTKLEDSAMYFCASSLRLAESTDTQYFGPGTRLTVL.

This clone was counted once. The CDR3 region has the DNA TGTGCCAGCAGCGTAGAGCCTCATTCCACTGAAGCTTTCTTT. Translated, it gives CASSVEPHSTEAFF. The rearrangement uses TRBV9 and TRBJ1-1; D is uncertain. The CDR3 is 14 residues long. CDR1 SGDLS and CDR2 YYNGEE come from the germline V gene. Between the trimmed V and J ends, which lost 0 bases and 4 bases, there was a span of 10 bases.

The chain uses TRBV7-9 and TRBJ2-5, with 11 bases fitting TRBD2. Germline CDR1 reads SEHNR; CDR2 reads FQNEAQ (reference sequence). This CDR3 spans 14 amino acids. V lost 4 bases, J lost 5 bases, and 3 bases stayed unmatched. CDR3 loop: CASSSLAGVETQYF. The DNA of the CDR3 is TGTGCCAGCAGCTCACTAGCGGGAGTTGAGACCCAGTACTTC.

The rearrangement uses TRBV6-1 and TRBJ2-3, with D possibly being TRBD1 (6 bases). From germline, CDR1 is MNHNS and CDR2 SASEGT. The CDR3 runs to 16 residues. Trimming left V 0 bases short and J 6 bases short, with 16 bases between. CDR3 loop: CASSEAVDSRGDTQYF. CDR3 DNA sequence: TGTGCCAGCAGTGAAGCGGTGGACAGCCGAGGGGATACGCAGTATTTT.

V gene TRBV14 combines with J gene TRBJ2-5; the match to TRBD2 covers 9 bases. J was trimmed by 2 bases and V by 1 base; bases with no gene match: 5. The CDR3 length is 16 residues. Looked up from germline, CDR1 is SGHDN and CDR2 is FVKESK. CDR3 sequence (DNA): TGTGCCAGCAGCCAAGTACTAGCGGGCAGACAAGAGACCCAGTACTTC. It yields the protein CASSQVLAGRQETQYF.

This clone was seen a single time. For the CDR3, the DNA is TGCAGCGTTGCTCTACAGGGAGGTTCTGGAAACACCATATATTTT. This gives the protein CSVALQGGSGNTIYF. The chain couples TRBV29-1 to TRBJ1-3; perhaps TRBD1 as D (6 bases). V dropped 4 bases and J dropped 1 base, with 14 bases sitting between them. CDR1 and CDR2 from the germline V gene are SQVTM and ANQGSEA. This CDR3 is built from 15 residues. Variable domain in full (rest from reference TRBV29-1 and TRBJ1-3): SAVISQKPSRDICQRGTSLTIQCQVDSQVTMMFWYRQQPGQSLTLIATANQGSEATYESGFVIDKFPISRPNLTFSTLTVSNMSPEDSSIYLCSVALQGGSGNTIYFGEGSWLTVV.

Remarks on this clone: This same CDR3 is encoded by further DNA sequences in the sample. The chain recombines TRBV5-1 with TRBJ2-3; TRBD2 agrees at 9 bases. Per the germline V gene, CDR1 is SGHRS and CDR2 is YFSETQ. With 0 bases clipped from V and 4 bases from J, the junction kept 6 bases outside the gene matches. The CDR3 consists of 16 residues. DNA for the CDR3: TGCGCCAGCAGCTTGGGTGCTAGCGGGATGGCAGATACGCAGTATTTT. It specifies CASSLGASGMADTQYF. Together with reference TRBV5-1 and TRBJ2-3, the CDR3 gives the full variable domain: KAGVTQTPRYLIKTRGQQVTLSCSPISGHRSVSWYQQTPGQGLQFLFEYFSETQRNKGNFPGRFSGRQFSNSRSEMNVSTLELGDSALYLCASSLGASGMADTQYFGPGTRLTVL.

The chain combines TRBV18 with TRBJ2-7, with 8 bases fitting TRBD1. Trimming removed 3 bases from V and 4 bases from J; junction bases left unmatched: 8. Germline values: CDR1 KGHSH, CDR2 LQKENI. This CDR3 contains 15 residues. Here the CDR3 DNA reads TGTGCCAGCTCACCCCCGACAGGGGTGGGGTACGAGCAGTACTTC. Translation: CASSPPTGVGYEQYF.

This clone was found once. The chain is built from TRBV7-2 and TRBJ2-1, with D maybe TRBD1 (5 bases). Germline V lookup: CDR1 SGHTA, CDR2 FQGNSA. Trimming pared 10 bases from V and 3 bases from J, leaving 13 bases between. The CDR3 is 13 residues long. Here the CDR3 reads CATSLGHYNEQFF. CDR3 sequence (DNA): TGTGCCACCTCGTTGGGGCACTACAATGAGCAGTTCTTC.

The chain couples TRBV9 to TRBJ1-1; D not resolved. The CDR3 spans 12 residues. The germline CDR1 and CDR2 sequences are SGDLS and YYNGEE. The V gene lost 4 bases and the J gene lost 5 bases, with 9 bases spanning the gap. The CDR3 nucleotides read TGTGCCAGCAGCCCCGTCGGAACTGAAGCTTTCTTT. As protein: CASSPVGTEAFF. The full variable domain, in which reference TRBV9 and TRBJ1-1 provide the parts outside the CDR3, is DSGVTQTPKHLITATGQRVTLRCSPRSGDLSVYWYQQSLDQGLQFLIQYYNGEERAKGNILERFSAQQFPDLHSELNLSSLELGDSALYFCASSPVGTEAFFGQGTRLTVV.

This rearrangement joins TRBV11-2 to TRBJ1-2, with a weak D call TRBD1 (6 bases). Deletions cut 4 bases from V and 0 bases from J, with 15 bases between. Germline assignment: CDR1 SGHAT and CDR2 FQNNGV. The CDR3 runs 16 residues. In DNA form, the CDR3 reads TGTGCCAGCAGCTACTTGGGACAAGTGGCTAACTATGGCTACACCTTC. This encodes CASSYLGQVANYGYTF.

V and J are TRBV18 and TRBJ2-2; 9 nucleotides align to TRBD1. Germline V gene lookup returns CDR1 KGHSH and CDR2 LQKENI. The CDR3 runs to 17 residues. V was clipped by 3 bases and J by 5 bases; unmatched bases: 10. Written as DNA, the CDR3 is TGTGCCAGCTCACCCTCGGCGGACAGGGGAAGGACCGGGGAGCTGTTTTTT. This translates into CASSPSADRGRTGELFF.

A word on this clone: The identical CDR3 is also encoded by other nucleotide sequences in the sample. The rearrangement uses TRBV5-4 and TRBJ1-2; D gene unclear. Between the trimmed V and J ends, which lost 4 bases and 2 bases, there was a span of 9 bases. The CDR3 spans 13 residues. Per germline, CDR1 SGHNT and CDR2 YYREEE (reference sequence). CDR3 sequence (DNA): TGTGCCAGCAGCCAGGACGGGAACTATGGCTACACCTTC. It specifies CASSQDGNYGYTF.

The chain joins TRBV19 to TRBJ2-5; no clear D. Germline loops: CDR1 LNHDA, CDR2 SQIVND (reference sequence). This CDR3 is built from 13 residues. V lost 3 bases and J lost 1, with 6 bases in between. The CDR3 DNA reads as TGTGCCAGTAGTATGATTAGCCAAGAGACCCAGTACTTC. Amino acids: CASSMISQETQYF.

The CDR3 reads CASPYEQYF. The CDR3 DNA reads as TGCGCCAGTCCATACGAGCAGTACTTC. This sequence joins TRBV4-3 and TRBJ2-7; no clear D. The CDR3 runs 9 residues. Trimming stripped 9 bases from V and 4 bases from J, with 4 bases between. Germline values: CDR1 LGHNA, CDR2 YSLEER.

The chain links TRBV2 to TRBJ2-5; 9 bases fit TRBD2. The V and J ends lost 3 bases and 4 bases, in that order; junction bases with no gene match: 6. This CDR3 comprises 15 residues. Germline-derived CDR1 and CDR2 are SNHLY and FYNNEI. The CDR3 nucleotides read TGTGCCAGCAGTGATAGCTTAGCGGGAGTAGAGACCCAGTACTTC. Translation gives CASSDSLAGVETQYF.

The V gene is TRBV5-1, the J gene TRBJ2-3; possible D gene TRBD2, 7 bases. V was cut by 4 bases and J by 8 bases, with 26 bases left in between. Germline assignment: CDR1 SGHRS and CDR2 YFSETQ. The CDR3 loop spans 17 amino acids. The CDR3 protein is CASSPLLRGGSTGTQYF. The CDR3, as DNA: TGCGCCAGCAGCCCCCTTCTTAGGGGGGGGTCAACGGGTACGCAGTATTTT.

The rearrangement links TRBV27 to TRBJ2-1; tentatively, D is TRBD1 (5 bases). The CDR3 runs to 15 residues. The V gene lost 6 bases and the J gene lost 4 bases, with 16 bases spanning the gap. Germline lookup yields CDR1 MNHEY and CDR2 SMNVEV (reference sequence). The CDR3 loop reads CASSKGPGLYNEQFF. CDR3 DNA: TGTGCCAGCAGCAAGGGGCCAGGGCTTTACAATGAGCAGTTCTTC.

V gene TRBV19 combines with J gene TRBJ2-1, with D perhaps assigned TRBD1 or TRBD2 (6 bases each). The CDR3 extends over 14 amino acids. In germline, CDR1 is LNHDA, CDR2 SQIVND (reference sequence). With 5 bases removed from V and 6 bases from J, the gap between germline ends came to 14 bases. CDR3 DNA sequence: TGTGCCAGTAGTTCGAGGAGGGGGTTCAATGAGCAGTTCTTC. Translation: CASSSRRGFNEQFF.

The chain uses TRBV7-2 and TRBJ2-1, with TRBD2 matching 10 bases. With V trimmed by 2 bases and J by 2 bases, 9 bases remained unmatched. Germline V CDR1 and CDR2: SGHTA, FQGNSA. This CDR3 comprises 18 residues. CDR3 bases: TGTGCCAGCAGCTTACCGGCAGCGGGAGGGAGCGCCTACAATGAGCAGTTCTTC. This translates into CASSLPAAGGSAYNEQFF.